The clone carrying this TCR beta chain was counted a few times. Its specificity is unknown. Germline V gene sequence: CDR1 PRHDT, CDR2 FYEKMQ (reference sequence). This CDR3 is built from 13 residues. J was trimmed by 1 base and V by 4 bases; bases with no gene match: 0. Documented time point: cycle 4 day 1 (C4D1), after less than 7 weeks of nivolumab. Each patient relapsed following autologous stem cell transplantation, and prior brentuximab vedotin exposure differed. These data originate in a study of PD-1 blockade in classical Hodgkin lymphoma. Study summary: With a 2-week interval, patients received intravenous nivolumab at 3 mg/kg.

Study results and caveats: Factors driving the repertoire differences, possibly disease activity or prior therapy, remain undefined. It was CD4+ TCR diversity, not CD8+, that rose significantly by C4D1.

Sequencing used immunoSEQ multiplex PCR; TCRdb keeps in-frame clones, though not all of them. The repertoire holds more than 40,000 clones, with 78% as singletons. The chain employs TRBV13 and TRBJ1-1; 7 positions agree with TRBD1. The sequence was obtained from a human donor with classical Hodgkin lymphoma. The input for sequencing was peripheral blood mononuclear cells (PBMCs), taken before the fourth cycle of nivolumab. The CDR3 is CASSWTGNTEAFF. CDR3 DNA sequence: TGTGCCAGCAGCTGGACAGGGAACACTGAAGCTTTCTTT. Full variable domain (remainder filled in from reference TRBV13 and TRBJ1-1): AAGVIQSPRHLIKEKRETATLKCYPIPRHDTVYWYQQGPGQDPQFLISFYEKMQSDKGSIPDRFSAQQFSDYHSELNMSSLELGDSALYFCASSWTGNTEAFFGQGTRLTVV.